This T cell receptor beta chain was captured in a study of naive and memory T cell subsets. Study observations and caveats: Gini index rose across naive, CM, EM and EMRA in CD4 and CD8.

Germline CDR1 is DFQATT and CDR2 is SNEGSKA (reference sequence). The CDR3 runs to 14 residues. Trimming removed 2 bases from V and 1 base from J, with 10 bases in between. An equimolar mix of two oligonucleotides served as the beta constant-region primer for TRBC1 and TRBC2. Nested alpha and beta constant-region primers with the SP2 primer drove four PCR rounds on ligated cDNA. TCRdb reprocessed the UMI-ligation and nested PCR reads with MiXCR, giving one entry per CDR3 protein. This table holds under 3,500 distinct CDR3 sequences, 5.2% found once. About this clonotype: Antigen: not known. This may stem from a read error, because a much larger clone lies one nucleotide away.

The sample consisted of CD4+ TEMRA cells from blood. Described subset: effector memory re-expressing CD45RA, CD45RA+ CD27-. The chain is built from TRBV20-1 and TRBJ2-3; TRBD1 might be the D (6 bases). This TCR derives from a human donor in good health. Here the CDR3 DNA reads TGCAGTGCTAGACGGCAGGGGCGCACAGATACGCAGTATTTT. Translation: CSARRQGRTDTQYF.